This entry lists 28 T cell receptor beta chains sequenced from one sample in a study of T cell repertoires in cytomegalovirus infection. Their recognized antigens are unknown. TCRdb re-derived calls from the reads in MiXCR, one entry per CDR3 protein. The repertoire holds about 20,000 distinct CDR3 sequences, with about 39% as singletons. Source: CD8+ T cells from cultured PBMCs, taken from culture after CMV antigen stimulation. The source of these receptors is a human donor in good health (CMV status not recorded). Some clones in this sample may be carry-over from other donors' samples.

This clonotype showed up just a few times. The chain couples TRBV7-8 to TRBJ2-1, with no clear D. V lost 0 bases, J lost 5 bases, and 5 bases lay in between. CDR3 length: 13 amino acids. Germline V gene sequence: CDR1 SGHVS, CDR2 FQNEAQ. The CDR3 region is CASSLARHNEQFF. Written as DNA, the CDR3 is TGTGCCAGCAGCTTAGCGCGTCACAATGAGCAGTTCTTC. The full variable domain, rest sourced from reference TRBV7-8 and TRBJ2-1, is GAGVSQSPRYKVAKRGQDVALRCDPISGHVSLFWYQQALGQGPEFLTYFQNEAQLDKSGLPSDRFFAERPEGSVSTLKIQRTQQEDSAVYLCASSLARHNEQFFGPGTRLTVL.

This clonotype was recorded many times. This chain uses TRBV7-2 with TRBJ2-7; D is unclear. In germline, CDR1 is SGHTA, CDR2 FQGNSA. The germline V and J ends were trimmed by 5 bases and 3 bases, with 11 bases remaining between them. The CDR3 is made up of 13 amino acids. The CDR3, as DNA: TGTGCCAGCAGCCCCCCCTCCATCTACGAGCAGTACTTC. It is translated as CASSPPSIYEQYF.

This sequence joins TRBV4-3 and TRBJ2-7; possible D gene TRBD2, 5 bases. The V and J ends lost 3 bases and 2 bases respectively, with 14 bases between them. Germline V gene sequence: CDR1 LGHNA, CDR2 YSLEER. The length of the CDR3 is 15 residues. CDR3 bases: TGCGCCAGCAGCCAGGGGATGACTAACGCCTACGAGCAGTACTTC. This encodes CASSQGMTNAYEQYF.

The chain joins TRBV12-3 or TRBV12-4 to TRBJ2-7, with D hard to call. Trimming pared 3 bases from V and 3 bases from J, leaving 6 bases between. The CDR3 is 12 amino acids. CDR3 sequence (DNA): TGTGCCAGCAGTTTGGGCAACTACGAGCAGTACTTC. Encoded protein: CASSLGNYEQYF.

The chain recombines TRBV28 with TRBJ1-6; TRBD1 is a possible D gene (5 bases). Deletions cut 7 bases from V and 9 bases from J, with 13 bases between. This CDR3 contains 13 residues. Germline V lookup: CDR1 MDHEN, CDR2 SYDVKM. In DNA form, the CDR3 reads TGTGCCAGCACGGCGGGGGGGGGTTCACCCCTCCACTTT. This sequence encodes CASTAGGGSPLHF.

The rearrangement links TRBV27 to TRBJ2-5, with TRBD2 matching 14 bases. Trimming removed 4 bases from V and 1 base from J; junction bases left unmatched: 8. The CDR3 is made up of 18 amino acids. CDR1 MNHEY and CDR2 SMNVEV come from the germline V gene (reference sequence). The CDR3 nucleotides are TGTGCCAGCAGTTCCTTGAGGACTAGCGGGGGGCTCCAAGAGACCCAGTACTTC. It encodes CASSSLRTSGGLQETQYF.

This clonotype was found once. This rearrangement joins TRBV4-1 to TRBJ2-3; 12 nucleotides agree with TRBD2. V gave up 1 base and J gave up 3 bases; unmatched junction bases: 2. Germline V gives CDR1 MGHRA, CDR2 YSYEKL. CDR3 length equals 16 residues. This chain's CDR3 is CASSQVLAGGTDTQYF. CDR3 bases: TGCGCCAGCAGCCAAGTTCTAGCGGGGGGGACAGATACGCAGTATTTT.

This clonotype was recorded a few times. This rearrangement joins TRBV4-2 to TRBJ2-5; maybe TRBD2 (6 bases). The CDR3 contains 13 residues. Per the germline V gene, CDR1 is LGHNA and CDR2 is YNFKEQ. Trimming removed 2 bases from V and 2 bases from J, with 6 bases in between. This CDR3 reads CASSQREQETQYF. CDR3 bases: TGTGCCAGCAGCCAACGGGAGCAAGAGACCCAGTACTTC.

This chain links TRBV5-1 with TRBJ1-5; perhaps TRBD1 as D (5 bases). This CDR3 spans 14 amino acids. Per the germline V gene, CDR1 is SGHRS and CDR2 is YFSETQ. The V end was cut by 0 bases, the J end by 6 bases, with 10 bases between. In nucleotides, the CDR3 is TGCGCCAGCAGCTTGGAGCAGGGAGCTCAGCCCCAGCATTTT. Translation gives CASSLEQGAQPQHF.

This clonotype was recorded at least ten times. The chain uses TRBV7-9 and TRBJ1-5; tentative D call: TRBD1 (5 bases). The CDR3 has 15 residues. The V gene lost 4 bases and the J gene lost 5 bases, with 15 bases spanning the gap. The germline V gene encodes CDR1 SEHNR and CDR2 FQNEAQ (reference sequence). DNA for the CDR3: TGTGCCAGCAGCTACGGCTGGGGGAAGGATCAGCCCCAGCATTTT. Amino acid sequence: CASSYGWGKDQPQHF.

The chain employs TRBV30 and TRBJ2-7, with 12 bases matching TRBD1. Looked up from germline, CDR1 is GTSNPN and CDR2 is SVGIG (reference sequence). The CDR3 extends over 14 amino acids. The V gene end was trimmed by 2 bases and the J gene end by 5 bases; junction bases not matched to a gene: 4. CDR3 in amino acids: CAWSLGQGAHEQYF. CDR3 sequence (DNA): TGTGCCTGGAGTCTGGGACAGGGGGCTCACGAGCAGTACTTC.

This clonotype was seen only a few times. The CDR3 region has the DNA TGTGCCACCAGCAGATCAGCGGGGGTTGGAGAGACCCAGTACTTC. It specifies CATSRSAGVGETQYF. V and J are TRBV15 and TRBJ2-5, with 8 bases lining up with TRBD2. This CDR3 contains 15 residues. Germline values: CDR1 LNHNV, CDR2 YYDKDF (reference sequence). V lost 2 bases, J lost 4 bases, and 6 bases stayed unmatched.

This chain connects TRBV7-9 to TRBJ1-2, with TRBD1 as a possible D gene (5 bases). This CDR3 region has 13 residues. V was shortened by 5 bases and J by 5 bases, with 12 bases between the two germline ends. Germline lookup yields CDR1 SEHNR and CDR2 FQNEAQ (reference sequence). The DNA of the CDR3 is TGTGCCAGCAGCCCCCAGGGCAGTTATGGCTACACCTTC. It translates to CASSPQGSYGYTF.

Turning to this clonotype: This could be a read error, since a much larger clone is one nucleotide away. The chain links TRBV28 to TRBJ2-1; the D gene is possibly TRBD1 (5 bases). The CDR3 is 16 amino acids. Looked up from germline, CDR1 is MDHEN and CDR2 is SYDVKM. CDR3 nucleotides: TGTGCCAACAGTTTTAGGGGCCGCGGTACCTACAATGAGCAGTTCTTC. Encoded protein: CANSFRGRGTYNEQFF.

The chain employs TRBV27 and TRBJ2-4, with D possibly TRBD2 on 5 matching bases. Per the germline V gene, CDR1 is MNHEY and CDR2 is SMNVEV (reference sequence). Deletions cut 8 bases from V and 4 bases from J, with 9 bases between. The CDR3 is 12 amino acids. CDR3 nucleotides: TGTGCCAGCGGCGGGCAGAAAAACATTCAGTACTTC. This sequence encodes CASGGQKNIQYF.

This clonotype was recorded a few times. The V gene is TRBV7-9, the J gene TRBJ2-7; TRBD2 is a possible D gene (5 bases). The CDR3 consists of 13 residues. Germline V gene data show CDR1 as SEHNR and CDR2 as FQNEAQ (reference sequence). The V and J ends lost 1 base and 5 bases respectively, with 9 bases between them. The CDR3 sequence is CASSLGSGNEQYF. As DNA, the CDR3 is TGTGCCAGCAGCTTAGGTTCGGGGAACGAGCAGTACTTC.

The V call is TRBV7-9, the J call TRBJ1-2, with D unclear. The ends were cut back, 7 bases at V and 1 base at J, with 13 bases in the middle. The CDR3 length is 14 residues. Germline V gene sequence: CDR1 SEHNR, CDR2 FQNEAQ (reference sequence). For the CDR3, the DNA is TGTGCCAGCAACCCTTCGACGGATAACTATGGCTACACCTTC. Its protein is CASNPSTDNYGYTF. Supplemented by reference TRBV7-9 and TRBJ1-2, the full variable domain reads DTGVSQNPRHKITKRGQNVTFRCDPISEHNRLYWYRQTLGQGPEFLTYFQNEAQLEKSRLLSDRFSAERPKGSFSTLEIQRTEQGDSAMYLCASNPSTDNYGYTFGSGTRLTVV.

Ten or more counts support this clonotype. The V call is TRBV6-6, the J call TRBJ1-1; 7 bases line up with TRBD1. Trimming removed 0 bases from V and 0 bases from J; junction bases left unmatched: 4. CDR1 is MNHNY and CDR2 is SVGAGI in the germline V gene (reference sequence). This CDR3 comprises 16 residues. CDR3: CASSYSGQLLNTEAFF. CDR3 in DNA: TGTGCCAGCAGTTACTCGGGACAGCTGCTGAACACTGAAGCTTTCTTT.

A few counts support this clonotype. The rearrangement links TRBV28 to TRBJ2-7; 9 positions match TRBD1. Germline CDR1 and CDR2: MDHEN and SYDVKM. This CDR3 is 14 amino acids long. The V segment lost 7 bases and the J segment 7 bases; nucleotides outside the gene matches: 11. The CDR3 bases are TGTGCCAGCAACCTCGACAGGGGGTCAGGGGAGCAGTACTTC. The encoded protein is CASNLDRGSGEQYF.

This chain links TRBV12-3 or TRBV12-4 with TRBJ1-5; 10 positions agree with TRBD1. J lost 7 bases, V lost 5 bases, and 5 bases had no gene match. This CDR3 has 14 amino acids. The CDR3 protein is CASSRGQGEQPQHF. CDR3 nucleotide sequence: TGTGCCAGCAGTCGCGGACAGGGGGAACAGCCCCAGCATTTT.

This clonotype turned up a few times. This sequence joins TRBV7-6 and TRBJ2-1; a weak D match, TRBD1 (5 bases). CDR3 length equals 17 residues. V was pared by 5 bases and J by 6 bases, with 23 bases between. The germline V gene encodes CDR1 SGHVS and CDR2 FNYEAQ. The CDR3 sequence is CASSPTTRARSGNEQFF. CDR3 bases: TGTGCCAGCAGCCCAACAACCAGGGCTAGATCGGGCAATGAGCAGTTCTTC. Filled out from reference TRBV7-6 and TRBJ2-1, the complete variable domain reads GAGVSQSPRYKVTKRGQDVALRCDPISGHVSLYWYRQALGQGPEFLTYFNYEAQQDKSGLPNDRFSAERPEGSISTLTIQRTEQRDSAMYRCASSPTTRARSGNEQFFGPGTRLTVL.

V usage is TRBV7-2 and J usage is TRBJ1-5; D unresolved. Germline CDR1 and CDR2: SGHTA and FQGNSA. Trimming removed 3 bases at V and 1 base at J, with 7 bases between. This CDR3 comprises 14 residues. The CDR3 DNA is TGTGCCAGCAGCTTCCATCCCAGCAATCAGCCCCAGCATTTT. Translating it yields CASSFHPSNQPQHF.

Only a few counts were recorded for this clonotype. The chain links TRBV12-3 or TRBV12-4 to TRBJ2-1, with unresolved D. The V end lost 5 bases, the J end lost 9 bases, and 11 bases lay between the germline ends. The CDR3 loop spans 12 amino acids. This CDR3 is CASSRTWGEQFF. The CDR3 DNA follows: TGTGCCAGCAGTCGGACGTGGGGTGAGCAGTTCTTC.

This clonotype was detected ten times or more. This chain uses TRBV27 with TRBJ2-7, with D maybe TRBD1 (6 bases). The CDR3 runs to 13 residues. V was cut by 2 bases and J by 1 base, with 6 bases left in between. CDR1 is MNHEY, CDR2 SMNVEV, per germline (reference sequence). CDR3 sequence reads: CASSLTGSYEQYF. Here the CDR3 DNA reads TGTGCCAGCAGTTTAACAGGGTCCTACGAGCAGTACTTC.

The rearrangement uses TRBV7-8 and TRBJ2-5, with no clear D. V was clipped by 0 bases and J by 1 base, with 6 bases between them. This CDR3 region has 14 residues. Germline CDR1 SGHVS, CDR2 FQNEAQ. The CDR3 loop is CASSLAGTQETQYF. The CDR3 nucleotides read TGTGCCAGCAGCTTAGCGGGCACCCAAGAGACCCAGTACTTC.

The chain has TRBV11-3 and TRBJ2-1, with 13 bases that match TRBD2. The CDR3 spans 18 residues. J lost 4 bases, V lost 1 base, and 7 bases had no gene match. Germline V lookup: CDR1 SGHNT, CDR2 YENEEA. The CDR3 region has the DNA TGTGCCAGCAGCTTAGCAACTAGCGGGGGGGCTTTTTACAATGAGCAGTTCTTC. It specifies CASSLATSGGAFYNEQFF.

For the CDR3, the DNA is TGTGCCAGCAGCTCCCGCGGGTCCTATAGCAATCAGCCCCAGCATTTT. Its protein is CASSSRGSYSNQPQHF. The gene calls are TRBV7-8 and TRBJ1-5; no firm D call. Trimming removed 4 bases from V and 0 bases from J, with 13 bases in between. In germline, CDR1 is SGHVS, CDR2 FQNEAQ. The CDR3 loop spans 16 amino acids.

This clonotype was observed at least ten times. The chain carries TRBV7-2 and TRBJ1-1; the match to TRBD1 covers 11 bases. The CDR3 has 15 amino acids. The V gene end was trimmed by 5 bases and the J gene end by 7 bases; junction bases not matched to a gene: 9. Germline V gene lookup returns CDR1 SGHTA and CDR2 FQGNSA. The CDR3: CASSADRGRRIEAFF. Written as DNA, the CDR3 is TGTGCCAGCAGCGCGGACAGGGGGCGAAGGATTGAAGCTTTCTTT.